This T cell receptor beta chain was recorded in a study of blood T cell repertoires in COVID-19. Study details: The origin of the acute and convalescent COVID-19 samples was the United States, Italy and Spain.

How the authors handled the data: The assay estimated nucleated cells by amplifying reference gene primers. Generated by immunoSEQ multiplex PCR, the TCRdb table keeps only in-frame clones and is missing some. From that table come the V and J calls and clone size; the DNA was used to work out D and trimming. This sample has about 460,000 clones, with approximately 91% found just once. Participant-given clinical history determined each cohort assignment. Each recovered donor of Cohort 3 presented with two negative PCRs, clearance, or symptom resolution. Germline CDR1 is LGHDT and CDR2 is YNNKEL (reference sequence). CDR3 length equals 16 residues. Trimming at V came to 1 base and at J to 4 bases, leaving 6 bases not matched to a gene.

J is TRBJ2-5 and V is TRBV3-1 (or the pseudogene TRBV3-2); TRBD2 aligns across 10 bases. Sequencing was carried out using PBMCs or T cells enriched from blood (not recorded which). The receptor was isolated from a woman aged 60-75 years who had recovered from COVID-19. In DNA, the CDR3 is TGTGCCAGCAGCCAAGGACTAGCGGGTCTAAGAGAGACCCAGTACTTC. It translates to CASSQGLAGLRETQYF.